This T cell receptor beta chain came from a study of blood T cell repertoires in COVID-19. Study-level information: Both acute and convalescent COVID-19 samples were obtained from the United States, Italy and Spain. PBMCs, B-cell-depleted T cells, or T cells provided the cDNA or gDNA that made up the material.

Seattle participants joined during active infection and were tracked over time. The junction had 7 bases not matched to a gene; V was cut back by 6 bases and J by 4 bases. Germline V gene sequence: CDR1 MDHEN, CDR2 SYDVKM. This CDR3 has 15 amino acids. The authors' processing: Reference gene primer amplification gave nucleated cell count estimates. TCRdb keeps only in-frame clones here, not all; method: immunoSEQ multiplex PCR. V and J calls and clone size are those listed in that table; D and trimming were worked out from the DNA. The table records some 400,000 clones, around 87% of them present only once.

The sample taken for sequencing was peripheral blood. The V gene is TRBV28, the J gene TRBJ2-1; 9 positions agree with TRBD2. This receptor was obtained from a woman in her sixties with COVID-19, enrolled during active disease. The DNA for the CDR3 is TGTGCCAGCAGAGGCGGGGGGGCAAGGTACAATGAGCAGTTCTTC. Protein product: CASRGGGARYNEQFF.